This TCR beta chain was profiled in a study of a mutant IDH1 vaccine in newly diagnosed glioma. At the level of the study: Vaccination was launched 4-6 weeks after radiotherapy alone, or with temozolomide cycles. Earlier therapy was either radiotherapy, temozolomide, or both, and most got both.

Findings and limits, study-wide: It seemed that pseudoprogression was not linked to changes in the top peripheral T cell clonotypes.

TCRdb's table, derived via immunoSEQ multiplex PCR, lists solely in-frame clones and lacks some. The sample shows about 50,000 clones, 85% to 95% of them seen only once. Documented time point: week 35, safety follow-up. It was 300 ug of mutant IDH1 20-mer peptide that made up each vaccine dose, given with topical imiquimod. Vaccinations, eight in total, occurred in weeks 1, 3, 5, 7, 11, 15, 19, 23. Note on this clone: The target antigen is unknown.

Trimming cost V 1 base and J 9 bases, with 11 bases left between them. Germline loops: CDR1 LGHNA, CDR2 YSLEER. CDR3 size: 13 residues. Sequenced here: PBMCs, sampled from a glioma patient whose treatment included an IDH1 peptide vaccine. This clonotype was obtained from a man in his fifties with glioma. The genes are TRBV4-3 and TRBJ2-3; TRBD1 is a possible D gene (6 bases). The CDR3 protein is CASSQATGRTQYF. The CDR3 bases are TGCGCCAGCAGCCAAGCGACAGGAAGAACGCAGTATTTT.